The rows below give T cell receptor beta chains drawn from one sample of a study of T cells in Graves' hyperthyroidism and ophthalmopathy. TCRdb re-called the multiplex PCR reads with MiXCR, one entry per CDR3 protein. The table records 400,000 to 600,000 distinct CDR3 sequences, roughly 15% of them present only once. Sequencing was done on a sample of blood. These receptors came from a woman under 40 with Graves' ophthalmopathy. Both conserved end residues are part of each CDR3. Each record gives: CDR3 length, V gene, D gene, J gene, clone size, CDR3 DNA, CDR3 protein. D genes are given only for firm matches. Not all rows give a size; the values are once, few, many and, for expanded clones, a class.

16	TRBV28	TRBD2	TRBJ2-1	NA	TGTGCCAGCTTTGGGACTAGCGGGACATTACGAAATGAGCAGTTCTTC	CASFGTSGTLRNEQFF
15	TRBV12-3/TRBV12-4	TRBD1	TRBJ1-1	many	TGTGCCAGCAGCCAACCGCACAGGGGGCCGTCTGAAGCTTTCTTT	CASSQPHRGPSEAFF
12	TRBV5-1	NA	TRBJ1-4	NA	TGCGCCAGCAGCTCCGACAGAGAAAAACTGTTTTTT	CASSSDREKLFF
14	TRBV24-1	NA	TRBJ1-2	NA	TGTGCCACCAGTGAGACAGGATTTTTCTGTGGCTACACCTTC	CATSETGFFCGYTF
14	TRBV27	NA	TRBJ2-7	many	TGTGCCAGCAGTTTAGGGAGTTCCCCTCACGAGCAGTACTTC	CASSLGSSPHEQYF
14	TRBV6-6	NA	TRBJ1-5	many	TGTGCCAGCAGTTACTCAACTAGCAATCAGCCCCAGCATTTT	CASSYSTSNQPQHF
15	TRBV2	TRBD2	TRBJ2-2	many	TGTGCCAGCAGTGAACGGGAGGGCCTTATCGGGGAGCTGTTTTTT	CASSEREGLIGELFF
16	TRBV7-2	NA	TRBJ1-5	many	TGTGCCAGCAGCTTAGTATCTCAGGCAGGCAATCAGCCCCAGCATTTT	CASSLVSQAGNQPQHF
15	TRBV5-4	NA	TRBJ2-7	NA	TGTGCCAGCAGCTCCCAGACCACGAGCGCCTACGAGCAGTACTTC	CASSSQTTSAYEQYF
15	TRBV10-3	NA	TRBJ2-1	NA	TGTGCCACCAGGACCCTGACGGGAGTTTCGGATGAGCAGTTCTTC	CATRTLTGVSDEQFF
14	TRBV5-4	NA	TRBJ1-1	NA	TGTGCCAGCAGCTTGCCTGCTACGAACACTGAAGCTTTCTTT	CASSLPATNTEAFF
17	TRBV19	TRBD2	TRBJ2-5	few	TGTGCCAGTAGTAACTCGGGGGCTAGCGGGAGCAAAGAGACCCAGTACTTC	CASSNSGASGSKETQYF
14	TRBV28	NA	TRBJ2-7	many	TGTGCCAGCAGTTCGGGTGGGGTTGTGTACGAGCAGTACTTC	CASSSGGVVYEQYF
17	TRBV19	NA	TRBJ2-7	few	TGTGCCAGTAGTTTTCGCCCCGACTTTTTATCCTCCTACGAGCAGTACTTC	CASSFRPDFLSSYEQYF
15	TRBV3-1	NA	TRBJ2-1	NA	TGTGCCAGCAGCCACCCTCCGGCAGGGCGAAATGAGCAGTTCTTC	CASSHPPAGRNEQFF
15	TRBV28	TRBD1	TRBJ2-1	NA	TGTGCCAGCAGCGACAGGGGAAAGCCAATAGATGAGCAGTTCTTC	CASSDRGKPIDEQFF
17	TRBV3-1	TRBD1	TRBJ2-3	NA	TGTGCCAGCAGCCAAGACCGATGGACAGGGGGCACAGATACGCAGTATTTT	CASSQDRWTGGTDTQYF
15	TRBV7-2	TRBD2	TRBJ2-7	many	TGTGCCAGCAGCTCGTGGACTAGCGGAGGGTACGAGCAGTACTTC	CASSSWTSGGYEQYF
21	TRBV28	NA	TRBJ2-1	many	TGTGCCAGCAGTTTATTTTTAAGCCCGGAGGCCTTGGACTCGACGTACAATGAGCAGTTCTTC	CASSLFLSPEALDSTYNEQFF
15	TRBV20-1	TRBD1	TRBJ2-7	few	TGCAGTGCTAGAGATCCCGGACAGGGGGATGACGAGCAGTACTTC	CSARDPGQGDDEQYF
16	TRBV6-2/TRBV6-3	TRBD2	TRBJ2-3	many	TGTGCCAGCAGTTACTCGACTAGCGGGAGCGCAGATACGCAGTATTTT	CASSYSTSGSADTQYF
14	TRBV4-3	NA	TRBJ2-1	NA	TGCGCCAGCAGCCAAGATTCCACAGCTCCTGAGCAGTTCTTC	CASSQDSTAPEQFF
13	TRBV20-1	NA	TRBJ1-4	few	TGCAGTGGGCAACAGTCAACTAATGAAAAACTGTTTTTT	CSGQQSTNEKLFF
13	TRBV20-1	TRBD1	TRBJ2-1	many	TGCAGTGCTAGCAGGGGGCGAGGAAATGAGCAGTTCTTC	CSASRGRGNEQFF
13	TRBV12-3/TRBV12-4	TRBD2	TRBJ2-1	many	TGTGCCAGCAGTCCACGGGGGGACAATGAGCAGTTCTTC	CASSPRGDNEQFF
12	TRBV7-6	NA	TRBJ2-7	many	TGTGCCAGCAGCGTAGCCGAGAGCGAGCAGTACTTC	CASSVAESEQYF
14	TRBV12-3/TRBV12-4	TRBD1	TRBJ1-5	many	TGTGCCAGCAGTGACAGGGGCAACAATCAGCCCCAGCATTTT	CASSDRGNNQPQHF
14	TRBV29-1	NA	TRBJ1-5	few	TGCAGCGTTGAAGTCAGGGCTAGCAATCAGCCCCAGCATTTT	CSVEVRASNQPQHF
15	TRBV7-3	NA	TRBJ2-2	few	TGTGCCAGCAGCTTAGGGGGGACGAGCACCGGGGAGCTGTTTTTT	CASSLGGTSTGELFF
14	TRBV27	NA	TRBJ1-1	many	TGTGCCAGCAGTTTATGGGGCAGGGCCACTGAAGCTTTCTTT	CASSLWGRATEAFF
16	TRBV20-1	TRBD2	TRBJ2-2	NA	TGCAGTGCTAGAGGGGAGACTAGCGATGGAACCGGGGAGCTGTTTTTT	CSARGETSDGTGELFF
16	TRBV28	TRBD1	TRBJ2-7	many	TGTGCCAGCAGTTGGGCCCGGGACAGGACGCAATACGAGCAGTACTTC	CASSWARDRTQYEQYF
12	TRBV4-1	NA	TRBJ1-2	NA	TGCGCCAGCAGCCAATCTTCAGATGGCTACACCTTC	CASSQSSDGYTF
17	TRBV5-1	NA	TRBJ2-4	many	TGCGCCAGCAGCTTGGGGGTCGGGGCCATAGCCAAAAACATTCAGTACTTC	CASSLGVGAIAKNIQYF
18	TRBV12-3/TRBV12-4	TRBD2	TRBJ2-2	few	TGTGCCAGCAGTTTTCTAGCGGGACATTCTACGGGTACCGGGGAGCTGTTTTTT	CASSFLAGHSTGTGELFF
12	TRBV19	NA	TRBJ1-1	few	TGTGCCAGCGGGGAATCAATCACTGAAGCTTTCTTT	CASGESITEAFF
13	TRBV11-2	NA	TRBJ1-2	many	TGTGCCAGCAGCTTAGACCGCCAGTACGGCTACACCTTC	CASSLDRQYGYTF
15	TRBV7-2	TRBD1	TRBJ1-6	few	TGTGCCAGCAGCTTGACACAGGGGGCAAGGCCACCCCTCCACTTT	CASSLTQGARPPLHF
15	TRBV2	NA	TRBJ1-3	many	TGTGCCAGCAGTGTTCATCGGGGCTCTGGAAACACCATATATTTT	CASSVHRGSGNTIYF
13	TRBV5-1	NA	TRBJ2-3	few	TGCGCCAGCAGTACGACAGACACAGATACGCAGTATTTT	CASSTTDTDTQYF
13	TRBV6-2/TRBV6-3	TRBD1	TRBJ2-7	NA	TGTGCCAGAGGAGACAGGGGGCTTTTCGAGCAGTACTTC	CARGDRGLFEQYF
15	TRBV4-2	NA	TRBJ1-2	few	TGTGCCAGCAGCCAAGGGCAGGGCCAGGGCTATGGCTACACCTTC	CASSQGQGQGYGYTF
16	TRBV27	NA	TRBJ2-1	few	TGTGCCAGCAGTTACCTAAGCGGATACTCCTACAATGAGCAGTTCTTC	CASSYLSGYSYNEQFF
16	TRBV7-3	NA	TRBJ1-1	many	TGTGCCAGCAGCTTACAGACAGCCGGAAAAAACACTGAAGCTTTCTTT	CASSLQTAGKNTEAFF
16	TRBV5-1	NA	TRBJ2-7	once	TGCGCCAGCAGCCAAGAGCCTCATCTCCCTGCCTACGAGCAGTACTTC	CASSQEPHLPAYEQYF